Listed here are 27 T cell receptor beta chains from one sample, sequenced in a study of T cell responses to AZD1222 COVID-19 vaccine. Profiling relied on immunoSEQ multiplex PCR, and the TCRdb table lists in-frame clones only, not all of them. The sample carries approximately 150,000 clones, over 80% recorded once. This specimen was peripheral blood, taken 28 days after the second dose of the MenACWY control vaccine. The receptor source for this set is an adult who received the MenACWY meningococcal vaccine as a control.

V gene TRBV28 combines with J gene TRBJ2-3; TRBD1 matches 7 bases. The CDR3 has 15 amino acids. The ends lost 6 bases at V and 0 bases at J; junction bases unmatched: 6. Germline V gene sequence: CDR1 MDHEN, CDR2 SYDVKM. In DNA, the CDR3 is TGTGCCAGCAGCCCCGGGACAGCAAGCACAGATACGCAGTATTTT. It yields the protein CASSPGTASTDTQYF.

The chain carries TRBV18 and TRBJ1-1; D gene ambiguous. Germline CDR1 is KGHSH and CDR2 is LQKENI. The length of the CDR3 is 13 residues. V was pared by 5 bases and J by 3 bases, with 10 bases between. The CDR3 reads CASSSRLDTEAFF. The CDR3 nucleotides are TGTGCCAGCTCATCAAGACTGGACACTGAAGCTTTCTTT.

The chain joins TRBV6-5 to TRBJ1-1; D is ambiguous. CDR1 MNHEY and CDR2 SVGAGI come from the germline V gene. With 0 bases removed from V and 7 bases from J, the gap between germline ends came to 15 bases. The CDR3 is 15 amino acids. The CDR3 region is CASSYSEAYRFEAFF. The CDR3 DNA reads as TGTGCCAGCAGTTACTCGGAGGCGTACCGTTTTGAAGCTTTCTTT.

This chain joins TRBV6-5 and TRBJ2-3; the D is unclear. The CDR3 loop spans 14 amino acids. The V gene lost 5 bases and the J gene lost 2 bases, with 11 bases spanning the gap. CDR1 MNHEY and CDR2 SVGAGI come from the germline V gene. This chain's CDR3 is CASSPNRNTDTQYF. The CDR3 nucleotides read TGTGCCAGCAGTCCCAACAGAAACACAGATACGCAGTATTTT.

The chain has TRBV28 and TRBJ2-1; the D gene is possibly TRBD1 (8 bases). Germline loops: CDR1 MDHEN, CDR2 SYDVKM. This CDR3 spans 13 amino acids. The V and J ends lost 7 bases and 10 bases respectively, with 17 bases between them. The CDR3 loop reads CASTSGQGGEQFF. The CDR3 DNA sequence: TGTGCCAGCACTTCCGGACAGGGAGGGGAGCAGTTCTTC. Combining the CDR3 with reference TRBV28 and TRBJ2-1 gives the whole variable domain DVKVTQSSRYLVKRTGEKVFLECVQDMDHENMFWYRQDPGLGLRLIYFSYDVKMKEKGDIPEGYSVSREKKERFSLILESASTNQTSMYLCASTSGQGGEQFFGPGTRLTVL.

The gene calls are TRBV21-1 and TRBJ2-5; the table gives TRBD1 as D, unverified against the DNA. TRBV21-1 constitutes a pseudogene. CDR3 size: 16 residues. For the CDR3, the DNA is TGTGCCAGCAGCAAAGCGAGCCGACAGGGGGCTGAGACCCAGTACTTC. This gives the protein CASSKASRQGAETQYF.

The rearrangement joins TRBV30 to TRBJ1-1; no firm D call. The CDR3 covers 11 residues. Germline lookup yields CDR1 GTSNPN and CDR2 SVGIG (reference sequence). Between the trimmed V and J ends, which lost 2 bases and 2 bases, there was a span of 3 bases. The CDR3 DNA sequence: TGTGCCTGGAGTTTTAACACTGAAGCTTTCTTT. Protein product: CAWSFNTEAFF. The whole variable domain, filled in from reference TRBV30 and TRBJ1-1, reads SQTIHQWPATLVQPVGSPLSLECTVEGTSNPNLYWYRQAAGRGLQLLFYSVGIGQISSEVPQNLSASRPQDRQFILSSKKLLLSDSGFYLCAWSFNTEAFFGQGTRLTVV.

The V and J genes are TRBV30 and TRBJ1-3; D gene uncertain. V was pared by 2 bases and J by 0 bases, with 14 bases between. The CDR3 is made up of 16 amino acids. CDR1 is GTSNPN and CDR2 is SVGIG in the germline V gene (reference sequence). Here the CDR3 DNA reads TGTGCCTGGAGTTTGGCAGGCGATACCTCTGGAAACACCATATATTTT. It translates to CAWSLAGDTSGNTIYF.

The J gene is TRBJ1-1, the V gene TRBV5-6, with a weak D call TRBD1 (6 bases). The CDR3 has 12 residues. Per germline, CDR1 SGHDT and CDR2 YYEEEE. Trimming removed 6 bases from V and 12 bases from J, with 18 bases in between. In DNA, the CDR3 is TGTGCCAGCACTCGGGACACCTCTCGTTCTTTCTTT. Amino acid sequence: CASTRDTSRSFF.

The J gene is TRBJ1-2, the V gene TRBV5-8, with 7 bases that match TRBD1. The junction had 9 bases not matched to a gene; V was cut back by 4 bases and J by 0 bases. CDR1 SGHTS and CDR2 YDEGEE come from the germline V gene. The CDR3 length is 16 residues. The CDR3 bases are TGTGCCAGCAGCCAGCCGACAGGGTTTACTAACTATGGCTACACCTTC. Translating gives CASSQPTGFTNYGYTF.

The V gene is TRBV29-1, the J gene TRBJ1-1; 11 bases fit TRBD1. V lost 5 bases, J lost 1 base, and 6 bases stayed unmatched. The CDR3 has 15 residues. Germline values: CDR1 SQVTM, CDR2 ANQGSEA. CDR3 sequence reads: CSVYGQGAWNTEAFF. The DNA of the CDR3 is TGCAGCGTTTACGGACAGGGGGCATGGAACACTGAAGCTTTCTTT. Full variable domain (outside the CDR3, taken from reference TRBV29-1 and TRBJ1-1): SAVISQKPSRDICQRGTSLTIQCQVDSQVTMMFWYRQQPGQSLTLIATANQGSEATYESGFVIDKFPISRPNLTFSTLTVSNMSPEDSSIYLCSVYGQGAWNTEAFFGQGTRLTVV.

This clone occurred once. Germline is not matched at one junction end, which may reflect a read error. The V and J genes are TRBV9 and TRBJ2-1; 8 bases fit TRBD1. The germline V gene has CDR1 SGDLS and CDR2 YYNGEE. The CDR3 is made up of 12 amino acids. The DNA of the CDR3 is TGTGCCAGCAGCAGACAGGGGAATGAGCAATTCTTC. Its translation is CASSRQGNEQFF.

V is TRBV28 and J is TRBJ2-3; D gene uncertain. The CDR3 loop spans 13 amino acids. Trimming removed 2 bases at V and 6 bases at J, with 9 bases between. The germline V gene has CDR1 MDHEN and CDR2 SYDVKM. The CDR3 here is CASSLGSWDTQYF. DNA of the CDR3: TGTGCCAGCAGTTTAGGATCGTGGGATACGCAGTATTTT.

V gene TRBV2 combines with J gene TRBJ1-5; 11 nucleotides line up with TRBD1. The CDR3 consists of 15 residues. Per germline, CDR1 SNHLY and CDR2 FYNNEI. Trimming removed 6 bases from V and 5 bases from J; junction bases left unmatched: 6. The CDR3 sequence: CASSGTGGDDQPQHF. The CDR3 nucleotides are TGTGCCAGCAGCGGGACAGGGGGGGATGATCAGCCCCAGCATTTT.

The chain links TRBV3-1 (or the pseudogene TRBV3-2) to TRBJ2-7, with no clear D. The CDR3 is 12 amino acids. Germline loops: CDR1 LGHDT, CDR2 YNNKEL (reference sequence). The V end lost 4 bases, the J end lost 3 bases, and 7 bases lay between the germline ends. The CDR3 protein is CASSPRVYEQYF. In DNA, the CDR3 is TGTGCCAGCAGCCCTCGGGTCTACGAGCAGTACTTC.

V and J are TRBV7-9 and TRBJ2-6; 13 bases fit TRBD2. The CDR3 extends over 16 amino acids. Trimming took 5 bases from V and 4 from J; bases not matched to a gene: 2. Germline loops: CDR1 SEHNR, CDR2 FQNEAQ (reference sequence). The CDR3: CASSGLAGAGANVLTF. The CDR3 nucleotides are TGTGCCAGCAGCGGACTAGCGGGAGCAGGGGCCAACGTCCTGACTTTC. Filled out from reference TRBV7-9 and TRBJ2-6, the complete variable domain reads DTGVSQNPRHKITKRGQNVTFRCDPISEHNRLYWYRQTLGQGPEFLTYFQNEAQLEKSRLLSDRFSAERPKGSFSTLEIQRTEQGDSAMYLCASSGLAGAGANVLTFGAGSRLTVL.

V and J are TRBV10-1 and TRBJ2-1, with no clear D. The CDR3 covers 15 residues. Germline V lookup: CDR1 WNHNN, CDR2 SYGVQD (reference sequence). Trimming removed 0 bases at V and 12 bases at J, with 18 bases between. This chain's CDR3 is CASSESPTFQGTQFF. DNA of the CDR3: TGCGCCAGCAGTGAGTCGCCGACTTTTCAAGGAACGCAGTTCTTC.

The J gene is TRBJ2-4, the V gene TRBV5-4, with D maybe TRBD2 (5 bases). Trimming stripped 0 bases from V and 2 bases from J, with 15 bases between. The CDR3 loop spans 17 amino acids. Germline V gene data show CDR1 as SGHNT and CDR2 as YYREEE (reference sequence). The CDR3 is CASSLGGAGGSKNIQYF. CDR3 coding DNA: TGTGCCAGCAGCTTGGGAGGCGCAGGCGGGTCCAAAAACATTCAGTACTTC.

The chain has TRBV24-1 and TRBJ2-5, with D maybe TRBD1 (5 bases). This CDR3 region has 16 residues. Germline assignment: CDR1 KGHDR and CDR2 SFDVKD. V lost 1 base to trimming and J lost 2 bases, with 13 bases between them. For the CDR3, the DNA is TGTGCCACCAGTGATTTTGCCGTCGCAGGGCAAGAGACCCAGTACTTC. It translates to CATSDFAVAGQETQYF.

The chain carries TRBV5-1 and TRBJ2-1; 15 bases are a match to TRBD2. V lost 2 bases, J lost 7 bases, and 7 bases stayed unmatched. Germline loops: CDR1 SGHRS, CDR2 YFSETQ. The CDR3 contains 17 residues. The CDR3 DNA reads TGCGCCAGCAGCTTTACGCCGGGACTAGCGGGAGGTAATGAGCAGTTCTTC. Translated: CASSFTPGLAGGNEQFF.

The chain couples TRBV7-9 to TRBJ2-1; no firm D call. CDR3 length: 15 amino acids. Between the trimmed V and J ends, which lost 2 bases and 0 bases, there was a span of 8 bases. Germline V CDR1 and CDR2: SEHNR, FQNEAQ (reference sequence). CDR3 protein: CASSLRGSSYNEQFF. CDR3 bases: TGTGCCAGCAGCTTAAGAGGTAGCTCCTACAATGAGCAGTTCTTC. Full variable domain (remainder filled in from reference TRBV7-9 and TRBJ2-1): DTGVSQNPRHKITKRGQNVTFRCDPISEHNRLYWYRQTLGQGPEFLTYFQNEAQLEKSRLLSDRFSAERPKGSFSTLEIQRTEQGDSAMYLCASSLRGSSYNEQFFGPGTRLTVL.

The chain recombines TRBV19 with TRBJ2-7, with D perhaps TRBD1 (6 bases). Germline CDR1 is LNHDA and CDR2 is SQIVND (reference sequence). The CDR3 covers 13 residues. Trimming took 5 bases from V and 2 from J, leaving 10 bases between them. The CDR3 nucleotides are TGTGCCAGTAGTTCTGGGGGCCCCTACGAGCAGTACTTC. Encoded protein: CASSSGGPYEQYF.

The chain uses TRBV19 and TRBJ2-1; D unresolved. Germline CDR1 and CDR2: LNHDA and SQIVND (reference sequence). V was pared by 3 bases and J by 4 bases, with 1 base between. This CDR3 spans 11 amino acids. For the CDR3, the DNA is TGTGCCAGTAGTATGTACAATGAGCAGTTCTTC. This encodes CASSMYNEQFF.

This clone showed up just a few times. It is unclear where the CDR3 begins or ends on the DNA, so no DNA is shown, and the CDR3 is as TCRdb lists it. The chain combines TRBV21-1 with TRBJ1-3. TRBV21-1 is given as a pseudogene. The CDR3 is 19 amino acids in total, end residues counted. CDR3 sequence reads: CASSKVWAGGVGPGNTIYF.

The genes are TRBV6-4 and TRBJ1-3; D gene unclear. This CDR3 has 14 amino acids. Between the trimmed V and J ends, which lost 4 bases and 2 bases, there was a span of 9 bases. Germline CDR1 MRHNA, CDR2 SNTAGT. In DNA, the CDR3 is TGTGCCAGCAGTGTACGGGAGCCTGGAAACACCATATATTTT. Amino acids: CASSVREPGNTIYF.

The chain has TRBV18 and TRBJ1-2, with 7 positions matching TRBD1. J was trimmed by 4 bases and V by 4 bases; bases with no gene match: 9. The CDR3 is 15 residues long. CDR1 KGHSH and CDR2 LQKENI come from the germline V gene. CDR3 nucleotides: TGTGCCAGCTCACAGAATGGGGACAGCGGCTATGGCTACACCTTC. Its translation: CASSQNGDSGYGYTF.

CDR3 nucleotides: TGCGCCAGCAGCTTGACGGCAGGGATAACCTACAATGAGCAGTTCTTC. Its protein is CASSLTAGITYNEQFF. The V and J genes are TRBV5-1 and TRBJ2-1, with a possible D match to TRBD1 (5 bases). In germline, CDR1 is SGHRS, CDR2 YFSETQ. This CDR3 has 16 amino acids. V was clipped by 1 base and J by 2 bases, with 13 bases between them.